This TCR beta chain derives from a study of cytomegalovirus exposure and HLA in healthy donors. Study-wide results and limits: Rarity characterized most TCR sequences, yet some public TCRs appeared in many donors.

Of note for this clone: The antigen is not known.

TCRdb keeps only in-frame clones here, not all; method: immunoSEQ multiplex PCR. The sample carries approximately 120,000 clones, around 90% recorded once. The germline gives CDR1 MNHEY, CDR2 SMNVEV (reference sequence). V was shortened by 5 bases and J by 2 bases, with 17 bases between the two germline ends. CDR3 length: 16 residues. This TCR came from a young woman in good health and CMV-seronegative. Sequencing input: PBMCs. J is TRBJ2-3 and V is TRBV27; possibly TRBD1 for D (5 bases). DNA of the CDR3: TGTGCCAGCAGTCAGGGTGACCGATTATTCACAGATACGCAGTATTTT. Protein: CASSQGDRLFTDTQYF.